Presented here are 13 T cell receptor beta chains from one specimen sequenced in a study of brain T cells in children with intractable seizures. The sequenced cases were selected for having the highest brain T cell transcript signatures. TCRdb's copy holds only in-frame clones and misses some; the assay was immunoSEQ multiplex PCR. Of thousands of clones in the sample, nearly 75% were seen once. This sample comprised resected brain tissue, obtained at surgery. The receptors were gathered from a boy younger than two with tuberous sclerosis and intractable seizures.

The CDR3 sequence: CASSLAASRGTDTQYF. The DNA for the CDR3 is TGCGCCAGCAGCTTGGCCGCGAGTCGGGGGACAGATACGCAGTATTTT. This rearrangement joins TRBV5-1 to TRBJ2-3; D is perhaps TRBD2 (6 bases). Germline loops: CDR1 SGHRS, CDR2 YFSETQ. The germline V and J ends were trimmed by 0 bases and 3 bases, with 14 bases remaining between them. This CDR3 region has 16 residues.

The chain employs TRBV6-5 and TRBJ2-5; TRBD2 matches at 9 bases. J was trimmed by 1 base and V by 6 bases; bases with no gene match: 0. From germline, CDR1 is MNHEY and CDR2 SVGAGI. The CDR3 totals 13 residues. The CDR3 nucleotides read TGTGCCAGCAGGACTAGCGGCCAAGAGACCCAGTACTTC. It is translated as CASRTSGQETQYF.

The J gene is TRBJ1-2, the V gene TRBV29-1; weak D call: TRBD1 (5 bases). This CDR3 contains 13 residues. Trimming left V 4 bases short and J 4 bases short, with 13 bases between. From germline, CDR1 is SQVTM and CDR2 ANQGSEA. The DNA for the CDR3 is TGCAGCGTTGGACAGCGGGGGACCTATGGCTACACCTTC. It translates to CSVGQRGTYGYTF.

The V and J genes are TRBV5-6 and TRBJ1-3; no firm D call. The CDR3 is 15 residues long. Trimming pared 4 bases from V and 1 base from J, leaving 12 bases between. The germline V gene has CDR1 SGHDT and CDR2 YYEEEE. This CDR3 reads CASSRVGFSGNTIYF. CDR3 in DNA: TGTGCCAGCAGCCGAGTGGGGTTTTCTGGAAACACCATATATTTT.

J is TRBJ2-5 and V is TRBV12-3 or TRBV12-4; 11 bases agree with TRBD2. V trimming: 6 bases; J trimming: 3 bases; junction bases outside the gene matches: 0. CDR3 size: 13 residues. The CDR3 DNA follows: TGTGCCAGCAGACTAGCGGGGGAAGAGACCCAGTACTTC. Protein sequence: CASRLAGEETQYF.

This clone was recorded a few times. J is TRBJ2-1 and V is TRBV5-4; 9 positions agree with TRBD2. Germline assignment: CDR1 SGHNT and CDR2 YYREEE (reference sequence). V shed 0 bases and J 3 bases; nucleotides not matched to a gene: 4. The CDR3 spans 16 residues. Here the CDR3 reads CASSLDPAGGYNEQFF. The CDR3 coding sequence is TGTGCCAGCAGCTTGGATCCAGCGGGAGGCTACAATGAGCAGTTCTTC.

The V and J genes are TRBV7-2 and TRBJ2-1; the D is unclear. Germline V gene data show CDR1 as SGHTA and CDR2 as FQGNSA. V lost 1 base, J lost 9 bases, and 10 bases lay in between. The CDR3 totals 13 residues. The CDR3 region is CASSLEPRGEQFF. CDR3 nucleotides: TGTGCCAGCAGCTTAGAACCGCGAGGTGAGCAGTTCTTC.

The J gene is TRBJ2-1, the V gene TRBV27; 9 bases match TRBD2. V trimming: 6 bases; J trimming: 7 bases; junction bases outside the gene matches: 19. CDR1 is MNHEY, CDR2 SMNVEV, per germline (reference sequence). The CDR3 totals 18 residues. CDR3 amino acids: CASRQTHHSGRGLNEQFF. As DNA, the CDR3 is TGTGCCAGCAGGCAAACACACCATAGCGGGAGAGGATTAAATGAGCAGTTCTTC.

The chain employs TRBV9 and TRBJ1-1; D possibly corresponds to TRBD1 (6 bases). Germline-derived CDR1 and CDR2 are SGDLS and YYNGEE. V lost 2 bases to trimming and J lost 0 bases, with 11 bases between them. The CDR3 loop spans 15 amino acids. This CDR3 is CASSVGGLVNTEAFF. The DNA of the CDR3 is TGTGCCAGCAGCGTCGGGGGCCTGGTGAACACTGAAGCTTTCTTT. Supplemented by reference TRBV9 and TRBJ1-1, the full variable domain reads DSGVTQTPKHLITATGQRVTLRCSPRSGDLSVYWYQQSLDQGLQFLIQYYNGEERAKGNILERFSAQQFPDLHSELNLSSLELGDSALYFCASSVGGLVNTEAFFGQGTRLTVV.

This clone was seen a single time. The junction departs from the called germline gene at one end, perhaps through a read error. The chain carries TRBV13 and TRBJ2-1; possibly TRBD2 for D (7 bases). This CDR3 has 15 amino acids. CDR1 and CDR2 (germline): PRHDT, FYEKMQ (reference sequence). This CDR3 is CASSLGGPEYSEQFF. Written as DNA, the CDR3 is TGTGCCAGCAGCTTGGGGGGGCCGGAGTACAGTGAGCAGTTCTTC.

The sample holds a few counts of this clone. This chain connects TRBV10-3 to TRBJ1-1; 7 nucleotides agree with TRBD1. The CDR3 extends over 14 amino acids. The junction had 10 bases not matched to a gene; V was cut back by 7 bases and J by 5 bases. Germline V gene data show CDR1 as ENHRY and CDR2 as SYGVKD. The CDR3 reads CAITQGVRETEAFF. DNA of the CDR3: TGTGCCATCACCCAGGGGGTTCGAGAAACTGAAGCTTTCTTT.

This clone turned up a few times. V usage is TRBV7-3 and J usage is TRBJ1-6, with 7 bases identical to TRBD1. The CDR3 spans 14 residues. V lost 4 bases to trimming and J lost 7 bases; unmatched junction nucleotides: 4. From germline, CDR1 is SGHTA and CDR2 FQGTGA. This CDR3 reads CASSSGTENSPLHF. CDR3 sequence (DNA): TGTGCCAGCAGCTCCGGGACAGAGAATTCACCCCTCCACTTT. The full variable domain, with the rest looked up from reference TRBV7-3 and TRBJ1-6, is GAGVSQTPSNKVTEKGKYVELRCDPISGHTALYWYRQSLGQGPEFLIYFQGTGAADDSGLPNDRFFAVRPEGSVSTLKIQRTERGDSAVYLCASSSGTENSPLHFGNGTRLTVT.

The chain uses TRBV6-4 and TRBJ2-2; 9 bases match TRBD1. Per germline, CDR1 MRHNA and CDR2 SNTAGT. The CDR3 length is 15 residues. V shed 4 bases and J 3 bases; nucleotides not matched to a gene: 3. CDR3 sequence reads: CASSAGTGHTGELFF. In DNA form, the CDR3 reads TGTGCCAGCAGTGCCGGGACAGGGCACACCGGGGAGCTGTTTTTT.